The present TCR beta chain was sequenced within a study of blood T cell repertoires in COVID-19. Sequencing used immunoSEQ multiplex PCR; TCRdb keeps in-frame clones, though not all of them. Of approximately 150,000 clones listed, more than 65% are singletons. The CDR3 consists of 18 residues. Per germline, CDR1 KGHSH and CDR2 LQKENI. V shed 6 bases and J 1 base; nucleotides not matched to a gene: 8. The sequenced sample consisted of PBMCs or T cells enriched from blood (not recorded which). This TCR was recovered from a woman aged 40 to 49 with acute COVID-19. The chain combines TRBV18 with TRBJ2-1, with 14 positions matching TRBD2. The CDR3 spells CASSSGLAGGQSYNEQFF. Here the CDR3 DNA reads TGTGCCAGCTCGAGTGGACTAGCGGGAGGACAGTCCTACAATGAGCAGTTCTTC. Full variable domain (outside the CDR3, taken from reference TRBV18 and TRBJ2-1): NAGVMQNPRHLVRRRGQEARLRCSPMKGHSHVYWYRQLPEEGLKFMVYLQKENIIDESGMPKERFSAEFPKEGPSILRIQQVVRGDSAAYFCASSSGLAGGQSYNEQFFGPGTRLTVL.